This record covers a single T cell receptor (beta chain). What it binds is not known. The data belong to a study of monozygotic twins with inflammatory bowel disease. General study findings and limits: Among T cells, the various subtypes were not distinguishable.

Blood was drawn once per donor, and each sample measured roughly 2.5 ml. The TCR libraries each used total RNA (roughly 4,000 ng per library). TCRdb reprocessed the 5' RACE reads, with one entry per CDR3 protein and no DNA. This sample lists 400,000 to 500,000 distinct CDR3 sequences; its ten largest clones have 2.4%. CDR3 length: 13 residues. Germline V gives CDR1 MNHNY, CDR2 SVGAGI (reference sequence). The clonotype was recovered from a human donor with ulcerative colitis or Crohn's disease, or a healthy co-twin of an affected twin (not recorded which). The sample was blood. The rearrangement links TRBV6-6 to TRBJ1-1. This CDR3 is CASQSAWNTEAFF.